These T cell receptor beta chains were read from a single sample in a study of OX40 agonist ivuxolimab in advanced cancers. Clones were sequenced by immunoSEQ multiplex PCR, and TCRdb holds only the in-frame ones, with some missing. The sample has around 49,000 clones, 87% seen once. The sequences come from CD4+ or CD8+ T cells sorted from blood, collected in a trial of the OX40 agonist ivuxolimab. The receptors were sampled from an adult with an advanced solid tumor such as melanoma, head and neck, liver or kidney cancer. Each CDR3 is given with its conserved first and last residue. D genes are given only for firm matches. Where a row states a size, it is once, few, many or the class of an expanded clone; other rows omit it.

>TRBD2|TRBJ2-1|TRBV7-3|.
CASSLTTSGGWGEQFF
TGTGCCAGCAGTTTGACAACTAGCGGGGGATGGGGTGAGCAGTTCTTC
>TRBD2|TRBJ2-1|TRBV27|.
CASIATSAFNEQFF
TGTGCCAGCATTGCCACTAGCGCGTTCAATGAGCAGTTCTTC
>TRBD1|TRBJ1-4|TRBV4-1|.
CASSQGPGTVATNEKLFF
TGCGCCAGCAGCCAAGGTCCGGGGACAGTTGCAACTAATGAAAAACTGTTTTTT
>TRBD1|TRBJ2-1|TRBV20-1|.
CSARTGQGEFF
TGCAGTGCTAGAACGGGACAGGGTGAGTTCTTC
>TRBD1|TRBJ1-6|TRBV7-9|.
CASSNTGGLNNSPLHF
TGTGCCAGCAGCAATACAGGGGGCTTAAATAATTCACCCCTCCACTTT
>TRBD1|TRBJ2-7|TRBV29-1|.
CSVQGDSLPTGGQYF
TGCAGCGTCCAAGGGGACAGCCTACCAACAGGCGGACAGTACTTC
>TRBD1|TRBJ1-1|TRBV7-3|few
CASSLGQGINTEAFF
TGTGCCAGCAGCTTAGGACAGGGGATAAACACTGAAGCTTTCTTT
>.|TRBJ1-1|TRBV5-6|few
CASSLMEWQGSSMNTEAFF
TGTGCCAGCAGCTTGATGGAATGGCAGGGGTCAAGCATGAACACTGAAGCTTTCTTT
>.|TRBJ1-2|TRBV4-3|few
CASSQGEGDSYGYTF
TGCGCCAGCAGCCAAGGGGAAGGGGATTCCTATGGCTACACCTTC
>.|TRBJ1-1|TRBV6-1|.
CASSETDRNPAAFF
TGTGCCAGCAGTGAAACTGACAGGAACCCTGCGGCTTTCTTT
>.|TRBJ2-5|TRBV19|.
CASTQGETQYF
TGTGCCAGTACTCAGGGGGAGACCCAGTACTTC
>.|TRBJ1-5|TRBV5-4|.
CASSVGNQPQHF
TGTGCCAGCAGCGTCGGCAATCAGCCCCAGCATTTT
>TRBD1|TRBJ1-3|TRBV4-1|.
CASSQGQGAFSGNTIYF
TGCGCCAGCAGCCAAGGGCAGGGGGCTTTCTCTGGAAACACCATATATTTT
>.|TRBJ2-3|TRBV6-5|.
CASSYSSEGGVQYF
TGTGCCAGCAGTTACTCCTCGGAGGGCGGGGTGCAGTATTTT
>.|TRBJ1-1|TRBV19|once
CASSIARGDTEAFF
TGTGCCAGTAGTATAGCGAGAGGGGACACTGAAGCTTTCTTT
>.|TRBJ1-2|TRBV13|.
CASSLLDSDYGYTF
TGTGCCAGCAGCTTATTGGACAGCGACTATGGCTACACCTTC
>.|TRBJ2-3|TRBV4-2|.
CASSQGVGGDDYYFTDTQYF
TGTGCCAGCAGCCAAGGCGTCGGAGGGGACGACTACTACTTCACAGATACGCAGTATTTT
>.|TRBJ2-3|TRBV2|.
CASSAIAGRVRDTQYF
TGTGCCAGCAGTGCTATTGCGGGACGAGTGCGAGATACGCAGTATTTT
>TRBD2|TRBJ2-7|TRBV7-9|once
CASSPRPGGTYEQYF
TGTGCCAGCAGCCCCCGGCCGGGGGGAACCTACGAGCAGTACTTC